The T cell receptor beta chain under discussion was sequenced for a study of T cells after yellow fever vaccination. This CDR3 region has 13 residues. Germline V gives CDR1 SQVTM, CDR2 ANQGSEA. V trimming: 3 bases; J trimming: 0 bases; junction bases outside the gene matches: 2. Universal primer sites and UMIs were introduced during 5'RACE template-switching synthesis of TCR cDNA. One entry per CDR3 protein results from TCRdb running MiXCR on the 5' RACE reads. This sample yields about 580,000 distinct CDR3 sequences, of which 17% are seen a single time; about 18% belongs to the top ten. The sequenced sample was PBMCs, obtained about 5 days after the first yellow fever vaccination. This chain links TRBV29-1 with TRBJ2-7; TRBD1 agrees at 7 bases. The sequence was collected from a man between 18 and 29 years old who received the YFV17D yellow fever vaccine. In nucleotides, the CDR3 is TGCAGCGTTGAGGACAGGAGCTCCTACGAGCAGTACTTC. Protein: CSVEDRSSYEQYF.